The 7 T cell receptor beta chains given below trace back to one sample, sequenced in a study of beta chain features in type 1 diabetes. The entirety of the isolated RNA underwent reverse transcription, so expressed TCRB transcripts were sequenced. Clones were sequenced by immunoSEQ multiplex PCR, and TCRdb holds only the in-frame ones, with some missing. The sample contains nearly 250,000 clones, roughly 14% of which appear only once. Sequenced sample: naive CD4+ T cells from blood. The receptors derive from a middle-aged woman in good health.

V usage is TRBV5-1 and J usage is TRBJ2-3, with 11 bases fitting TRBD2. The CDR3 consists of 15 residues. V lost 0 bases, J lost 5 bases, and 2 bases stayed unmatched. The germline V gene has CDR1 SGHRS and CDR2 YFSETQ. The CDR3 DNA sequence: TGCGCCAGCAGCTTGGGGCTAGCGGGGGGAGATACGCAGTATTTT. Encoded protein: CASSLGLAGGDTQYF.

The V call is TRBV25-1, the J call TRBJ1-4, with 7 nucleotides matching TRBD1. Germline V gene lookup returns CDR1 MGHDK and CDR2 SYGVNS. There are 14 residues in the CDR3. The J segment lost 4 bases and the V segment lost 7 bases, leaving 6 bases of the junction unmatched. The CDR3 loop is CASTTDRINEKLFF. The CDR3 DNA sequence: TGTGCCAGCACCACGGACAGGATTAATGAAAAACTGTTTTTT. The entire variable domain, with the rest obtained from reference TRBV25-1 and TRBJ1-4, is as follows: EADIYQTPRYLVIGTGKKITLECSQTMGHDKMYWYQQDPGMELHLIHYSYGVNSTEKGDLSSESTVSRIRTEHFPLTLESARPSHTSQYLCASTTDRINEKLFFGSGTQLSVL.

Ten or more counts support this clone. The V call is TRBV4-3, the J call TRBJ2-7; no reliable D call. Germline V CDR1 and CDR2: LGHNA, YSLEER. The length of the CDR3 is 14 residues. V dropped 1 base and J dropped 0 bases, with 7 bases sitting between them. The CDR3 here is CASSQVVSSYEQYF. For the CDR3, the DNA is TGCGCCAGCAGCCAAGTGGTCAGCTCCTACGAGCAGTACTTC.

The chain carries TRBV10-2 and TRBJ2-5, with D perhaps matching TRBD2 (5 bases). Trimming shortened V by 8 bases and J by 4 bases, and 11 bases separated the two germline ends. This CDR3 has 12 amino acids. Looked up from germline, CDR1 is WSHSY and CDR2 is SAAADI. The CDR3 region is CASAAGRETQYF. CDR3 DNA sequence: TGCGCCAGCGCGGCGGGCCGAGAGACCCAGTACTTC.

This clone has more than one count but fewer than ten. The genes are TRBV5-4 and TRBJ2-5, with 10 bases that match TRBD2. Germline CDR1 reads SGHNT; CDR2 reads YYREEE (reference sequence). This CDR3 has 14 amino acids. J lost 5 bases, V lost 4 bases, and 5 bases had no gene match. The CDR3 bases are TGTGCCAGCAGCCCCGGACTAGCGGCCGAGACCCAGTACTTC. It translates to CASSPGLAAETQYF.

This clone was observed a few times. The J gene is TRBJ2-5, the V gene TRBV6-1; D not certain. This CDR3 is 14 amino acids long. Trimming cost V 5 bases and J 5 bases, with 15 bases left between them. Germline V gene lookup returns CDR1 MNHNS and CDR2 SASEGT. The CDR3 sequence is CASSPWLSGETQYF. The CDR3 coding sequence is TGTGCCAGCAGTCCTTGGCTCTCAGGCGAGACCCAGTACTTC.

The table lists this clone with a few counts. This chain connects TRBV2 to TRBJ1-2, with 7 bases fitting TRBD1. V shed 6 bases, J shed 5 bases, and the junction held 6 bases outside the gene matches. The germline V gene has CDR1 SNHLY and CDR2 FYNNEI. This CDR3 comprises 13 residues. The CDR3 sequence: CASSARQGYGYTF. The CDR3 nucleotides are TGTGCCAGCAGCGCCCGACAGGGATATGGCTACACCTTC.